This T cell receptor beta chain was recorded in a study of OX40 agonist ivuxolimab in advanced cancers. Sequencing used immunoSEQ multiplex PCR; TCRdb keeps in-frame clones, though not all of them. In the table there are around 48,000 clones, about 85% of which are singletons. The CDR3 length is 14 residues. Trimming took 7 bases from V and 1 from J; bases not matched to a gene: 7. Germline CDR1 is MDHEN and CDR2 is SYDVKM. Individuals having autoimmune disease history or systemic immunosuppression were not enrolled. The TCR sequence derives from an adult with an advanced solid tumor such as melanoma, head and neck, liver or kidney cancer. Source: CD4+ or CD8+ T cells sorted from blood, taken in a trial of the OX40 agonist ivuxolimab. The genes are TRBV28 and TRBJ2-7; 7 nucleotides agree with TRBD1. CDR3 loop: CASIGQGVSYEQYF. The CDR3 region has the DNA TGTGCCAGCATAGGGCAGGGGGTTTCCTACGAGCAGTACTTC.